This T cell receptor beta chain is from a study of cytomegalovirus exposure and HLA in healthy donors. Primers: 60 Vbeta forward and 13 Jbeta reverse. Using immunoSEQ multiplex PCR, the repertoire was profiled, and TCRdb retains in-frame clones only, with some absent. The profile shows approximately 150,000 clones, roughly 77% of them singletons. Germline CDR1 and CDR2: SGHVS and FQNEAQ. V lost 0 bases to trimming and J lost 0 bases, with 11 bases between them. This CDR3 is 17 amino acids long. Notes on this clone: The target antigen is unknown.

Overall study findings and caveats: Later on, a genetic analysis was performed. It linked a missense variant in DCLRE1C with V- and J-gene trimming of TCR beta.

Input material: PBMCs. The genes are TRBV7-8 and TRBJ2-2; D unresolved. The source of this sequence is a human donor in good health. CDR3 region: CASSLAIGRTNTGELFF. In DNA form, the CDR3 reads TGTGCCAGCAGCTTAGCGATCGGCAGGACGAACACCGGGGAGCTGTTTTTT.